This entry lists 8 T cell receptor beta chains sequenced from one sample in a study of blood T cell repertoires in COVID-19 (dated by TCRdb to the early 2020s). The library came from the immunoSEQ multiplex PCR assay. The source is immuneACCESS, and TCRdb retained only in-frame sequences with V and J called. Part of the clones is not carried over; for the studies checked, unresolved V genes explain less than half of this, and the remainder is unexplained. For this sample the table gives about 17,000 clones, of which roughly 90% were detected only once. In total, the top ten clones hold about 5% of the sample. Sequencing input: peripheral blood. The receptors shown here come from a human donor in a cohort sampled during active COVID-19.

This rearrangement joins TRBV6-5 to TRBJ2-3, with TRBD2 matching over 8 bases. Trimming cost V 7 bases and J 3 bases; bases outside gene matches: 9. CDR1 and CDR2 (germline): MNHEY, SVGAGI. The CDR3 has 15 amino acids. For the CDR3, the DNA is TGTGCCAGCACTTCGGGACTAGTTGGAACAGATACGCAGTATTTT. It specifies CASTSGLVGTDTQYF.

This clone was counted between two and nine times. V gene TRBV5-1 combines with J gene TRBJ1-5; 11 positions match TRBD1. Germline CDR1 is SGHRS and CDR2 is YFSETQ. V was clipped by 4 bases and J by 5 bases; unmatched bases: 5. The CDR3 runs to 15 residues. CDR3 sequence reads: CASSPGQGAYQPQHF. CDR3 coding DNA: TGCGCCAGCAGCCCCGGACAGGGGGCTTATCAGCCCCAGCATTTT.

The V and J genes are TRBV6-6 and TRBJ2-7, with 9 positions matching TRBD1. Germline assignment: CDR1 MNHNY and CDR2 SVGAGI (reference sequence). V gave up 4 bases and J gave up 6 bases; unmatched junction bases: 10. The CDR3 sequence is 15 residues long. This CDR3 reads CASSLSGQGVREQYF. The CDR3 DNA reads TGTGCCAGCAGTTTATCGGGACAGGGCGTCCGCGAGCAGTACTTC.

V usage is TRBV3-1 (or the pseudogene TRBV3-2) and J usage is TRBJ2-1, with D possibly being TRBD2 (5 bases). Germline assignment: CDR1 LGHDT and CDR2 YNNKEL (reference sequence). V was shortened by 4 bases and J by 3 bases, with 13 bases between the two germline ends. The CDR3 is 15 amino acids. The CDR3 protein is CASSPQGRGYNEQFF. DNA for the CDR3: TGTGCCAGCAGCCCTCAAGGGAGAGGCTACAATGAGCAGTTCTTC.

This clone has only one observation. The chain links TRBV20-1 to TRBJ1-5; D uncertain. CDR3 length equals 11 residues. The V gene's germline CDR1 is DFQATT and CDR2 SNEGSKA (reference sequence). The V gene lost 3 bases and the J gene lost 8 bases, with 8 bases spanning the gap. Here the CDR3 DNA reads TGCAGTGCTAGTGATTCCGAGCCCCAGCATTTT. Protein product: CSASDSEPQHF.

The rearrangement uses TRBV30 and TRBJ2-3, with 9 bases aligning to TRBD2. CDR3 length equals 15 residues. Unmatched junction bases numbered 2, after V lost 0 bases and J lost 1 base. Germline CDR1 is GTSNPN and CDR2 is SVGIG (reference sequence). As DNA, the CDR3 is TGTGCCTGGAGTGTAGCGGGAGGCCGCACAGATACGCAGTATTTT. This gives the protein CAWSVAGGRTDTQYF.

The chain is built from TRBV5-6 and TRBJ1-2; 7 positions match TRBD1. J was trimmed by 2 bases and V by 3 bases; bases with no gene match: 4. The V gene's germline CDR1 is SGHDT and CDR2 YYEEEE. This CDR3 has 14 residues. The CDR3 DNA follows: TGTGCCAGCAGCTCAACGGGACAGAACTATGGCTACACCTTC. This gives the protein CASSSTGQNYGYTF.

The rearrangement uses TRBV14 and TRBJ2-1; 7 bases fit TRBD2. CDR3 length: 17 amino acids. V lost 0 bases and J lost 6; bases outside the gene matches: 11. Looked up from germline, CDR1 is SGHDN and CDR2 is FVKESK. This CDR3 is CASSQESSREDFNEQFF. The CDR3 DNA reads TGTGCCAGCAGCCAAGAATCATCCCGGGAGGACTTCAATGAGCAGTTCTTC.